The next 26 T cell receptor beta chains were all read from a single sample in a study of control samples from healthy donors and cancer patients. Here immunoSEQ multiplex PCR was the method, and the copy in TCRdb shows in-frame clones only, minus some. The sample holds over 150,000 clones, roughly 94% seen once. Sequencing was done on a sample of blood. Receptors originate from a woman between 18 and 29 years old in good health.

The chain combines TRBV6-2 or TRBV6-3 with TRBJ1-2; the D gene is possibly TRBD1 (6 bases). The ends were cut back, 5 bases at V and 1 base at J, with 20 bases in the middle. The CDR3 is made up of 17 amino acids. Looked up from germline, CDR1 is MNHEY and CDR2 is SVGEGT. CDR3 nucleotides: TGTGCCAGCAGTAGCCCTCTTACAGGGATCGGTAACTATGGCTACACCTTC. Amino acids: CASSSPLTGIGNYGYTF.

CDR3 nucleotide sequence: TGTGCCAGCAGCTTGTCCGACAGGGTTAACGCTTTCTTT. It codes for CASSLSDRVNAFF. The V call is TRBV11-3, the J call TRBJ1-1; 7 bases match TRBD1. The ends lost 3 bases at V and 11 bases at J; junction bases unmatched: 9. CDR1 and CDR2 (germline): SGHNT, YENEEA. CDR3 length: 13 residues.

This clone is a singleton in its sample. The chain uses TRBV5-4 and TRBJ1-1; 9 bases map to TRBD1. The CDR3 covers 15 residues. Per germline, CDR1 SGHNT and CDR2 YYREEE (reference sequence). Trimming at V came to 4 bases and at J to 11 bases, leaving 15 bases not matched to a gene. In DNA form, the CDR3 reads TGTGCCAGCAGCAGAACCCGGGGGGGGACAGGGATTGCTTTCTTT. Translation: CASSRTRGGTGIAFF.

The chain recombines TRBV11-2 with TRBJ2-5; 9 nucleotides match TRBD1. The germline V gene encodes CDR1 SGHAT and CDR2 FQNNGV. CDR3 length: 16 residues. The ends lost 1 base at V and 5 bases at J; junction bases unmatched: 8. The CDR3 DNA sequence: TGTGCCAGCAGCTTAGGGCCGGGACAGGGAAGCGAGACCCAGTACTTC. This sequence encodes CASSLGPGQGSETQYF.

The gene calls are TRBV2 and TRBJ2-3; 7 bases align to TRBD2. The germline V gene encodes CDR1 SNHLY and CDR2 FYNNEI. J was trimmed by 3 bases and V by 4 bases; bases with no gene match: 7. The CDR3 runs to 15 residues. CDR3 in DNA: TGTGCCAGCAGTGGGGTGCTAGCGGCAACAGATACGCAGTATTTT. Its translation is CASSGVLAATDTQYF.

This sequence joins TRBV7-9 and TRBJ2-3; 7 positions agree with TRBD1. This CDR3 region has 15 residues. Germline trimming cut 5 bases from V and 1 base from J; bases unmatched to any gene: 6. Germline lookup yields CDR1 SEHNR and CDR2 FQNEAQ (reference sequence). The CDR3 DNA follows: TGTGCCAGCAGCCCGGTCCAGGGGGGCACAGATACGCAGTATTTT. Protein product: CASSPVQGGTDTQYF.

The chain links TRBV28 to TRBJ1-5; TRBD1 matches 11 bases. Trimming removed 4 bases from V and 6 bases from J; junction bases left unmatched: 5. In germline, CDR1 is MDHEN, CDR2 SYDVKM. The CDR3 runs 15 residues. In nucleotides, the CDR3 is TGTGCCAGCAGTTCCGTAGGGACAGGGGGTCAGCCCCAGCATTTT. Translation: CASSSVGTGGQPQHF.

Only one count was recorded for this clone. This chain uses TRBV16 with TRBJ1-6; the D gene is possibly TRBD1 (6 bases). Trimming pared 1 base from V and 7 bases from J, leaving 11 bases between. Per germline, CDR1 KGHSY and CDR2 FQNENV. CDR3 length: 15 residues. CDR3 sequence (DNA): TGTGCCAGCAGCCAATGGGGGACATCGAATTCACCCCTCCACTTT. As protein: CASSQWGTSNSPLHF.

The chain has TRBV18 and TRBJ1-2, with D perhaps TRBD1 (5 bases). Germline CDR1 and CDR2: KGHSH and LQKENI. V lost 2 bases, J lost 4 bases, and 17 bases lay in between. The CDR3 has 16 amino acids. The CDR3 sequence: CASSPGWAGKGYGYTF. In DNA form, the CDR3 reads TGTGCCAGCTCACCAGGTTGGGCAGGGAAGGGCTATGGCTACACCTTC.

CDR3 residues: CAISESAGWGEAFF. DNA for the CDR3: TGTGCCATCAGTGAGTCGGCAGGGTGGGGTGAAGCTTTCTTT. This rearrangement joins TRBV10-3 to TRBJ1-1, with a weak D call TRBD1 (5 bases). The length of the CDR3 is 14 residues. The V end was cut by 0 bases, the J end by 7 bases, with 12 bases between. The germline gives CDR1 ENHRY, CDR2 SYGVKD.

As regards this clone: The sample carries other DNA sequences with the same CDR3. The gene calls are TRBV28 and TRBJ1-1; D might be TRBD1 (6 bases). Germline CDR1 is MDHEN and CDR2 is SYDVKM. Trimming stripped 5 bases from V and 4 bases from J, with 14 bases between. This CDR3 has 14 amino acids. As DNA, the CDR3 is TGTGCCAGCAGTCTCGGCAGGGGAGGCACTGAAGCTTTCTTT. It encodes CASSLGRGGTEAFF.

The genes are TRBV11-3 and TRBJ1-1, with D uncertain. Germline CDR1 and CDR2: SGHNT and YENEEA. The V end was cut by 6 bases, the J end by 2 bases, with 10 bases between. This CDR3 comprises 13 residues. Here the CDR3 reads CASSLTPNTEAFF. CDR3 coding DNA: TGTGCCAGCAGTTTGACCCCTAACACTGAAGCTTTCTTT.

The gene calls are TRBV19 and TRBJ2-5; D is ambiguous. Germline lookup yields CDR1 LNHDA and CDR2 SQIVND (reference sequence). V dropped 3 bases and J dropped 3 bases, with 5 bases sitting between them. The CDR3 has 12 residues. The CDR3 is CASSIAKETQYF. For the CDR3, the DNA is TGTGCCAGTAGTATCGCAAAAGAGACCCAGTACTTC.

The V and J genes are TRBV7-2 and TRBJ1-1, with D possibly matching TRBD1 (5 bases). The germline gives CDR1 SGHTA, CDR2 FQGNSA. This CDR3 has 15 residues. Trimming took off 5 bases at V and 1 base at J, with 14 bases between the two ends. The CDR3 reads CASSPRTDKNTEAFF. For the CDR3, the DNA is TGTGCCAGCAGCCCGCGGACGGACAAGAACACTGAAGCTTTCTTT.

The CDR3 is CASSAGGTADSPLHF. CDR3 DNA: TGTGCCAGTAGTGCAGGCGGGACAGCAGATTCACCCCTCCACTTT. V is TRBV19 and J is TRBJ1-6, with 7 bases that match TRBD1. The CDR3 consists of 15 residues. V dropped 5 bases and J dropped 8; count of bases not matched to a gene: 9. From germline, CDR1 is LNHDA and CDR2 SQIVND (reference sequence). The full variable domain, with the rest looked up from reference TRBV19 and TRBJ1-6, is DGGITQSPKYLFRKEGQNVTLSCEQNLNHDAMYWYRQDPGQGLRLIYYSQIVNDFQKGDIAEGYSVSREKKESFPLTVTSAQKNPTAFYLCASSAGGTADSPLHFGNGTRLTVT.

The chain has TRBV11-3 and TRBJ1-6, with D maybe TRBD1 (6 bases). V lost 5 bases to trimming and J lost 8 bases, with 16 bases between them. The CDR3 spans 15 residues. CDR1 and CDR2 (germline): SGHNT, YENEEA. The CDR3 loop reads CASSPAGTFYSPLHF. The CDR3 DNA follows: TGTGCCAGCAGCCCAGCCGGGACATTCTATTCACCCCTCCACTTT. Variable domain in full (rest from reference TRBV11-3 and TRBJ1-6): EAGVVQSPRYKIIEKKQPVAFWCNPISGHNTLYWYLQNLGQGPELLIRYENEEAVDDSQLPKDRFSAERLKGVDSTLKIQPAELGDSAVYLCASSPAGTFYSPLHFGNGTRLTVT.

CDR3 nucleotide sequence: TGTGCCAGCAGCGTAGCCCCCCAGGGGAAGGGCACTGAAGCTTTCTTT. Protein: CASSVAPQGKGTEAFF. V gene TRBV9 combines with J gene TRBJ1-1; perhaps TRBD1 as D (6 bases). Germline V gene lookup returns CDR1 SGDLS and CDR2 YYNGEE. CDR3 size: 16 residues. Trimming took off 0 bases at V and 4 bases at J, with 16 bases between the two ends.

In its sample, this clone was seen once. The chain carries TRBV10-1 and TRBJ1-4, with D possibly matching TRBD1 (6 bases). V was cut by 7 bases and J by 1 base, with 16 bases left in between. The germline CDR1 and CDR2 sequences are WNHNN and SYGVQD (reference sequence). The length of the CDR3 is 16 residues. The CDR3 DNA reads as TGCGCCAGCAAACTGAGGGGGGGGCAAACTAATGAAAAACTGTTTTTT. This codes for CASKLRGGQTNEKLFF.

This rearrangement joins TRBV2 to TRBJ1-5; 7 bases agree with TRBD1. The CDR3 sequence is 13 residues long. Germline lookup yields CDR1 SNHLY and CDR2 FYNNEI. V lost 6 bases, J lost 4 bases, and 3 bases stayed unmatched. The DNA of the CDR3 is TGTGCCAGCAGGGGACAGATTAATCAGCCCCAGCATTTT. Protein: CASRGQINQPQHF.

The CDR3 sequence is CASSSPVIRGASNQPQHF. DNA of the CDR3: TGTGCCAGCAGTTCTCCCGTTATTAGAGGGGCGAGCAATCAGCCCCAGCATTTT. The chain couples TRBV28 to TRBJ1-5, with D possibly matching TRBD1 (5 bases). Germline V lookup: CDR1 MDHEN, CDR2 SYDVKM. The V end was cut by 4 bases, the J end by 1 base, with 20 bases between. The CDR3 totals 18 residues.

V and J are TRBV10-3 and TRBJ2-7, with D perhaps matching TRBD2 (6 bases). Germline V gene lookup returns CDR1 ENHRY and CDR2 SYGVKD. This CDR3 region has 13 residues. Deletions cut 6 bases from V and 1 base from J, with 10 bases between. CDR3 amino acids: CAISGGISYEQYF. The CDR3 coding sequence is TGTGCCATCAGCGGGGGAATTTCCTACGAGCAGTACTTC.

The chain couples TRBV4-2 to TRBJ1-1; D might be TRBD1 (5 bases). V dropped 5 bases and J dropped 6 bases, with 25 bases sitting between them. CDR3 length: 17 amino acids. Germline CDR1 reads LGHNA; CDR2 reads YNFKEQ. CDR3 sequence: CASSAGARAVNLAEAFF. CDR3 in DNA: TGTGCCAGCAGCGCTGGGGCTAGGGCGGTCAATTTGGCTGAAGCTTTCTTT.

The V and J genes are TRBV10-2 and TRBJ2-6, with 7 bases fitting TRBD2. The V gene's germline CDR1 is WSHSY and CDR2 SAAADI. V shed 2 bases, J shed 4 bases, and the junction held 2 bases outside the gene matches. The CDR3 spans 15 residues. The CDR3 region has the DNA TGCGCCAGCAGTGAGGGGGGGGGAGGGGCCAACGTCCTGACTTTC. It codes for CASSEGGGGANVLTF.

This sequence joins TRBV19 and TRBJ1-2; D unresolved. The CDR3 extends over 13 amino acids. Looked up from germline, CDR1 is LNHDA and CDR2 is SQIVND (reference sequence). V gave up 9 bases and J gave up 10 bases, with 21 bases separating them. CDR3: CASRTPGPSDYTF. As DNA, the CDR3 is TGTGCCAGCAGAACCCCCGGGCCATCTGACTACACCTTC.

The chain links TRBV7-9 to TRBJ2-7, with D maybe TRBD2 (5 bases). Germline assignment: CDR1 SEHNR and CDR2 FQNEAQ (reference sequence). V was clipped by 5 bases and J by 10 bases, with 15 bases between them. This CDR3 has 12 residues. The CDR3 DNA sequence: TGTGCCAGCAGCAGACAATCGGGGTATCAGTACTTC. The encoded protein is CASSRQSGYQYF.

V and J are TRBV19 and TRBJ2-7; 11 bases match TRBD1. Germline-derived CDR1 and CDR2 are LNHDA and SQIVND (reference sequence). The CDR3 runs 13 residues. V lost 5 bases and J lost 12; bases outside the gene matches: 9. This CDR3 reads CASSSRDRGSLYF. The CDR3 nucleotides read TGTGCCAGTAGTTCTCGGGACAGGGGGTCTCTGTACTTC.